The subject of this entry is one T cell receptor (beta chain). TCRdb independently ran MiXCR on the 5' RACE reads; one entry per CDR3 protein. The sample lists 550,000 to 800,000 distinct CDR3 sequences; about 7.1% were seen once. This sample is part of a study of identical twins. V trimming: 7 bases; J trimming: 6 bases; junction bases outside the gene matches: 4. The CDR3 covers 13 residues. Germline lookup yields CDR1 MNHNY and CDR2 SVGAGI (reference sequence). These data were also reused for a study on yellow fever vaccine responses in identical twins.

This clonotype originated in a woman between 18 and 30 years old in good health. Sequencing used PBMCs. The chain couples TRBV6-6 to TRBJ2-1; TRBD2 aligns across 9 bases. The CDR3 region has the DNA TGTGCCAGCAAAGGCGGGAGGGCCAATGAGCAGTTCTTC. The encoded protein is CASKGGRANEQFF.